Listed below are T cell receptor beta chains from one sample, sequenced in a study of blood T cell repertoires in COVID-19. Sequenced by immunoSEQ multiplex PCR; TCRdb stores in-frame clones only, minus some. Of some 200,000 clones in the sample, 65% to 85% were seen once. The sequencing sample was made of PBMCs or T cells enriched from blood (not recorded which). The source is a woman in her forties with acute COVID-19. The CDR3 runs from the conserved cysteine through the conserved F or W. Each record gives: D gene, V gene, clone size, J gene, CDR3 DNA, CDR3 protein. D genes are given only for firm matches. The listing skips clone size in some rows; elsewhere it reads once, few, many or a size class.

d_gene: -
v_gene: TRBV7-8
abundance: -
j_gene: TRBJ1-1
CDR3nt: TGTGCCAGCAGCCCCCCAATAAGACTGAACAAGAACACTGAAGCTTTCTTT
CDR3aa: CASSPPIRLNKNTEAFF

d_gene: -
v_gene: TRBV29-1
abundance: -
j_gene: TRBJ1-1
CDR3nt: TGCAGCGGAGACAGAATGAACACTGAAGCTTTCTTT
CDR3aa: CSGDRMNTEAFF

d_gene: -
v_gene: TRBV11-3
abundance: -
j_gene: TRBJ2-3
CDR3nt: TGTGCCAGCAGCCCCAAGGGGGGGTATACGCAGTATTTT
CDR3aa: CASSPKGGYTQYF

d_gene: TRBD1
v_gene: TRBV5-1
abundance: -
j_gene: TRBJ1-2
CDR3nt: TGCGCCAGCAGCTTGCCGGGACAGAACTATGGCTACACCTTC
CDR3aa: CASSLPGQNYGYTF

d_gene: -
v_gene: TRBV7-8
abundance: -
j_gene: TRBJ1-5
CDR3nt: TGTGCCAGCAGACTAGGGGGTGGCAATCAGCCCCAGCATTTT
CDR3aa: CASRLGGGNQPQHF

d_gene: -
v_gene: TRBV21-1
abundance: -
j_gene: TRBJ1-2
CDR3nt: TGTGCCAGCACCGGGACAGGGAGAGGTGGCTACACCTTC
CDR3aa: CASTGTGRGGYTF

d_gene: TRBD1
v_gene: TRBV6-5
abundance: -
j_gene: TRBJ2-7
CDR3nt: TGTGCCAGTAGCCTTGGACAGGGGCCGGGGTACGAGCAGTACTTC
CDR3aa: CASSLGQGPGYEQYF

d_gene: TRBD1
v_gene: TRBV7-6
abundance: -
j_gene: TRBJ2-7
CDR3nt: TGTGCCAGCAGCAACCGACAGGGGGCCCACTACGAGCAGTACTTC
CDR3aa: CASSNRQGAHYEQYF

d_gene: -
v_gene: TRBV5-1
abundance: -
j_gene: TRBJ2-7
CDR3nt: TGCGCCAGCAGCACTACAGGTGGCCCGGGCGAGCAGTACTTC
CDR3aa: CASSTTGGPGEQYF

d_gene: -
v_gene: TRBV29-1
abundance: -
j_gene: TRBJ1-1
CDR3nt: TGCAGCGTTGTACAGGGTATGGTGGAAGCTTTCTTT
CDR3aa: CSVVQGMVEAFF

d_gene: -
v_gene: TRBV6-5
abundance: -
j_gene: TRBJ1-5
CDR3nt: TGTGCCAGCAGTTACTCTAGACAGGAACAGCCCCAGCATTTT
CDR3aa: CASSYSRQEQPQHF

d_gene: -
v_gene: TRBV30
abundance: -
j_gene: TRBJ2-7
CDR3nt: TGTGCCTGGAGTGTCGGGCGGAGGGTCGAATACGAGCAGTACTTC
CDR3aa: CAWSVGRRVEYEQYF

d_gene: TRBD1
v_gene: TRBV10-1
abundance: once
j_gene: TRBJ2-1
CDR3nt: TGCGCCAGCAGTCCGGGACAGATCCTGTTCTTC
CDR3aa: CASSPGQILFF

d_gene: -
v_gene: TRBV3-1/TRBV3-2
abundance: once
j_gene: TRBJ1-2
CDR3nt: TGTGCCAGCAGCCAAGATCCCGTGTTTGTCTATGGCTACACCTTC
CDR3aa: CASSQDPVFVYGYTF

d_gene: -
v_gene: TRBV5-8
abundance: -
j_gene: TRBJ2-5
CDR3nt: TGTGCCAGCAGCTTAGAGCCAGGGGCCCAGACCCAGTACTTC
CDR3aa: CASSLEPGAQTQYF

d_gene: -
v_gene: TRBV27
abundance: -
j_gene: TRBJ1-4
CDR3nt: TGTGCCAGCAGTTTTGAGGGTTGGAAACTGTTTTTT
CDR3aa: CASSFEGWKLFF

d_gene: -
v_gene: TRBV2
abundance: -
j_gene: TRBJ1-6
CDR3nt: TGTGCCAGCAGTGAAAACCGCCTAATCCTCCACTTT
CDR3aa: CASSENRLILHF

d_gene: TRBD1
v_gene: TRBV24-1
abundance: -
j_gene: TRBJ2-2
CDR3nt: TGTGCCACCATAGGGACAGGGCCCACCGGGGAGCTGTTTTTT
CDR3aa: CATIGTGPTGELFF

d_gene: -
v_gene: TRBV18
abundance: -
j_gene: TRBJ1-3
CDR3nt: TGTGCCAGCTCACCACCTGAGAGCTCTGGAAACACCATATATTTT
CDR3aa: CASSPPESSGNTIYF

d_gene: TRBD1
v_gene: TRBV28
abundance: once
j_gene: TRBJ1-2
CDR3nt: TGTGCCAGCAGTTTCTTCCGGACAGGGGGCTACGGCTACACCTTC
CDR3aa: CASSFFRTGGYGYTF

d_gene: -
v_gene: TRBV19
abundance: -
j_gene: TRBJ2-7
CDR3nt: TGTGCCAGTAGAGGGGATAGAAGTGTTCCTACGGAGCAGTACTTC
CDR3aa: CASRGDRSVPTEQYF

d_gene: -
v_gene: TRBV27
abundance: -
j_gene: TRBJ2-3
CDR3nt: TGTGCCAGCCGCCTGGCCGGCACAGATACGCAGTATTTT
CDR3aa: CASRLAGTDTQYF

d_gene: -
v_gene: TRBV16
abundance: -
j_gene: TRBJ1-1
CDR3nt: TGTGCCAGCACCCTGATGGGCTTGAACACTGAAGCTTTCTTT
CDR3aa: CASTLMGLNTEAFF

d_gene: TRBD1
v_gene: TRBV5-8
abundance: -
j_gene: TRBJ1-6
CDR3nt: TGTGCCAGCAGCTTAGGGGGCCGGGATTCACCCCTCCACTTT
CDR3aa: CASSLGGRDSPLHF

d_gene: -
v_gene: TRBV5-1
abundance: few
j_gene: TRBJ2-2
CDR3nt: TGCGCCAGCAGCTTGAAAACAGCCTCGAACACCGGGGAGCTGTTTTTT
CDR3aa: CASSLKTASNTGELFF

d_gene: TRBD1
v_gene: TRBV7-9
abundance: -
j_gene: TRBJ1-4
CDR3nt: TGTGCCAGCAGTAATCCGGGACAGGGTGAAAAACTGTTTTTT
CDR3aa: CASSNPGQGEKLFF

d_gene: TRBD1
v_gene: TRBV28
abundance: -
j_gene: TRBJ2-5
CDR3nt: TGTGCCAGCAGTTTAGGCGGGACAGGGGAACAAGAGACCCAGTACTTC
CDR3aa: CASSLGGTGEQETQYF

d_gene: -
v_gene: TRBV30
abundance: -
j_gene: TRBJ1-5
CDR3nt: TGTGCCTGGAGTGTAATAGCCCGCAATCAGCCCCAGCATTTT
CDR3aa: CAWSVIARNQPQHF

d_gene: -
v_gene: TRBV28
abundance: -
j_gene: TRBJ2-7
CDR3nt: TGTGCCAGCCGGGGTCGTAAAGGAACCTACGAGCAGTACTTC
CDR3aa: CASRGRKGTYEQYF

d_gene: -
v_gene: TRBV5-1
abundance: -
j_gene: TRBJ1-2
CDR3nt: TGCGCCAGCAGCTTGGATGGCGGTTCTTATGGCTACACCTTC
CDR3aa: CASSLDGGSYGYTF

d_gene: TRBD1
v_gene: TRBV10-1
abundance: once
j_gene: TRBJ2-2
CDR3nt: TGCGCCAGCAGTGAGTCCGGGACAGGGGCCGGGGAGCTGTTTTTT
CDR3aa: CASSESGTGAGELFF

d_gene: -
v_gene: TRBV19
abundance: -
j_gene: TRBJ1-5
CDR3nt: TGTGCCAGTAGTATGTACCGATCCTATAGCAATCAGCCCCAGCATTTT
CDR3aa: CASSMYRSYSNQPQHF

d_gene: -
v_gene: TRBV27
abundance: -
j_gene: TRBJ1-1
CDR3nt: TGTGCCAGCAGTAACGGTATAATTGAAGCTTTCTTT
CDR3aa: CASSNGIIEAFF

d_gene: -
v_gene: TRBV30
abundance: -
j_gene: TRBJ2-5
CDR3nt: TGTGCCTGGAGTGCGGGACTAGAGACCCAGTACTTC
CDR3aa: CAWSAGLETQYF

d_gene: -
v_gene: TRBV19
abundance: -
j_gene: TRBJ1-5
CDR3nt: TGTGCCAGTAGTATAAGCGGCCGCGGACAGCCCCAGCATTTT
CDR3aa: CASSISGRGQPQHF

d_gene: TRBD1
v_gene: TRBV7-2
abundance: -
j_gene: TRBJ1-2
CDR3nt: TGTGCCAGCAGTTCGGGACAGGGAAGTGGCTACACCTTC
CDR3aa: CASSSGQGSGYTF

d_gene: TRBD1
v_gene: TRBV11-1
abundance: -
j_gene: TRBJ2-1
CDR3nt: TGTGCCAGCAGCGCCGGACAGGGAGGCGTCTACAATGAGCAGTTCTTC
CDR3aa: CASSAGQGGVYNEQFF